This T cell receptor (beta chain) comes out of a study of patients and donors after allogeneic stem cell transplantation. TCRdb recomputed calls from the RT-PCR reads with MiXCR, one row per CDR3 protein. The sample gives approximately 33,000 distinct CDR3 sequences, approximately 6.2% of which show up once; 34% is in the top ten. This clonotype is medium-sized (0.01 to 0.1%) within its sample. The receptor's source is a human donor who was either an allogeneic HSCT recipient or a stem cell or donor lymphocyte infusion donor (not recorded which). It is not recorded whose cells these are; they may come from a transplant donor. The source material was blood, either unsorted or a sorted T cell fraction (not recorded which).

CDR3 protein: CSVVRGNTEAFF. Written as DNA, the CDR3 is TGCAGCGTCGTCAGGGGGAACACTGAAGCTTTCTTT. The V gene is TRBV29-1, the J gene TRBJ1-1; maybe TRBD1 (6 bases). The CDR3 covers 12 residues. Trimming took 6 bases from V and 1 from J, leaving 9 bases between them. Germline assignment: CDR1 SQVTM and CDR2 ANQGSEA.